The rows below give T cell receptor beta chains drawn from one sample of a study of blood T cells in healthy people across ages. In TCRdb, the 5' RACE reads were re-called with MiXCR into one record per CDR3 protein. Of around 940,000 distinct CDR3 sequences listed, 45% to 60% are singletons. The sample comprised blood. The receptors stem from a woman aged 55-70 years in good health. The CDR3 runs from the conserved cysteine through the conserved F or W. The D gene is left open where the match is weak. Size values are once, few and many counts, or a class for expanded clones, and some rows have none.

J gene: TRBJ2-7; CDR3 length: 13; D gene: NA; clone size: NA; V gene: TRBV2; CDR3 protein: CASSVLRQNEQYF; CDR3 DNA: TGTGCCAGCAGTGTACTTCGTCAAAACGAGCAGTACTTC
J gene: TRBJ2-7; CDR3 length: 13; D gene: TRBD2; clone size: NA; V gene: TRBV20-1; CDR3 protein: CSAILAGVSEQYF; CDR3 DNA: TGCAGTGCTATTCTAGCGGGAGTCAGCGAGCAGTACTTC
J gene: TRBJ2-5; CDR3 length: 14; D gene: NA; clone size: few; V gene: TRBV2; CDR3 protein: CASSAILGGETQYF; CDR3 DNA: TGTGCCAGCAGTGCGATTTTAGGAGGAGAGACCCAGTACTTC
J gene: TRBJ1-1; CDR3 length: 11; D gene: NA; clone size: NA; V gene: TRBV20-1; CDR3 protein: CSAARNTEAFF; CDR3 DNA: TGCAGTGCTGCCAGAAACACTGAAGCTTTCTTT
J gene: TRBJ2-1; CDR3 length: 17; D gene: TRBD2; clone size: few; V gene: TRBV5-1; CDR3 protein: CASSLAPTGTSPDEQFF; CDR3 DNA: TGCGCCAGCAGCTTGGCCCCAACCGGGACTAGCCCCGATGAGCAGTTCTTC
J gene: TRBJ1-2; CDR3 length: 21; D gene: TRBD1; clone size: NA; V gene: TRBV28; CDR3 protein: CASSLFGREREQGVRFGGYTF; CDR3 DNA: TGTGCCAGCAGTTTATTTGGGCGGGAAAGGGAACAGGGGGTCCGCTTCGGAGGCTACACCTTC
J gene: TRBJ2-3; CDR3 length: 16; D gene: TRBD2; clone size: NA; V gene: TRBV7-2; CDR3 protein: CASSWVAGGRSDTQYF; CDR3 DNA: TGTGCCAGCAGCTGGGTAGCGGGAGGGCGCTCAGATACGCAGTATTTT
J gene: TRBJ2-7; CDR3 length: 17; D gene: NA; clone size: NA; V gene: TRBV11-2; CDR3 protein: CASSLDWIAEASYEQYF; CDR3 DNA: TGTGCCAGCAGCTTAGACTGGATAGCGGAAGCCTCCTACGAGCAGTACTTC
J gene: TRBJ2-5; CDR3 length: 14; D gene: NA; clone size: NA; V gene: TRBV4-1; CDR3 protein: CASNQLTGLSTQYF; CDR3 DNA: TGCGCCAGCAACCAACTGACGGGCCTGTCGACCCAGTACTTC
J gene: TRBJ2-7; CDR3 length: 13; D gene: TRBD1; clone size: few; V gene: TRBV29-1; CDR3 protein: CSVAQGASYEQYF; CDR3 DNA: TGCAGCGTTGCTCAGGGGGCCTCCTACGAGCAGTACTTC
J gene: TRBJ1-4; CDR3 length: 10; D gene: NA; clone size: once; V gene: TRBV30; CDR3 protein: CAWGNEKLFF; CDR3 DNA: TGTGCCTGGGGGAATGAAAAACTGTTTTTT
J gene: TRBJ2-7; CDR3 length: 15; D gene: NA; clone size: NA; V gene: TRBV18; CDR3 protein: CASSPLAGPAYEQYF; CDR3 DNA: TGTGCCAGCTCACCACTCGCGGGCCCGGCCTACGAGCAGTACTTC
J gene: TRBJ2-7; CDR3 length: 16; D gene: TRBD1; clone size: NA; V gene: TRBV5-6; CDR3 protein: CASSSAGTETAYEQYF; CDR3 DNA: TGTGCCAGCAGCTCGGCCGGGACAGAGACGGCCTACGAGCAGTACTTC
J gene: TRBJ2-1; CDR3 length: 15; D gene: NA; clone size: NA; V gene: TRBV19; CDR3 protein: CASSIGGTPYNEQFF; CDR3 DNA: TGTGCCAGTAGTATTGGTGGGACCCCCTACAATGAGCAGTTCTTC
J gene: TRBJ2-3; CDR3 length: 16; D gene: TRBD1; clone size: NA; V gene: TRBV6-1; CDR3 protein: CASSEEGAEGTDTQYF; CDR3 DNA: TGTGCCAGCAGTGAAGAGGGGGCCGAGGGCACAGATACGCAGTATTTT
J gene: TRBJ1-2; CDR3 length: 12; D gene: NA; clone size: NA; V gene: TRBV29-1; CDR3 protein: CSDRTSNYGYTF; CDR3 DNA: TGCAGCGACCGGACATCAAACTATGGCTACACCTTC
J gene: TRBJ2-7; CDR3 length: 12; D gene: NA; clone size: NA; V gene: TRBV29-1; CDR3 protein: CSDRDGSYEQYF; CDR3 DNA: TGCAGCGACCGGGACGGTTCCTACGAGCAGTACTTC
J gene: TRBJ2-7; CDR3 length: 14; D gene: NA; clone size: NA; V gene: TRBV3-1; CDR3 protein: CASSQGVPRDEQYF; CDR3 DNA: TGTGCCAGCAGCCAAGGGGTGCCTAGGGACGAGCAGTACTTC
J gene: TRBJ2-3; CDR3 length: 16; D gene: TRBD2; clone size: few; V gene: TRBV6-5; CDR3 protein: CASSSGLAGATDTQYF; CDR3 DNA: TGTGCCAGCAGTTCTGGACTAGCGGGAGCAACAGATACGCAGTATTTT
J gene: TRBJ1-6; CDR3 length: 16; D gene: NA; clone size: few; V gene: TRBV20-1; CDR3 protein: CSARELTENHNSPLHF; CDR3 DNA: TGCAGTGCTAGAGAACTTACAGAGAATCATAATTCACCCCTCCACTTT
J gene: TRBJ1-5; CDR3 length: 11; D gene: NA; clone size: NA; V gene: TRBV20-1; CDR3 protein: CSARTSGPQHF; CDR3 DNA: TGCAGTGCTAGGACCTCGGGGCCCCAGCATTTT
J gene: TRBJ1-6; CDR3 length: 13; D gene: NA; clone size: NA; V gene: TRBV6-5; CDR3 protein: CASTISRISPLHF; CDR3 DNA: TGTGCCAGCACCATAAGCCGGATTTCACCCCTCCACTTT
J gene: TRBJ2-3; CDR3 length: 18; D gene: TRBD2; clone size: NA; V gene: TRBV4-3; CDR3 protein: CASSQDWMRGVYPDTQYF; CDR3 DNA: TGCGCCAGCAGCCAAGATTGGATGCGGGGGGTTTACCCAGATACGCAGTATTTT
J gene: TRBJ1-5; CDR3 length: 13; D gene: TRBD1; clone size: few; V gene: TRBV20-1; CDR3 protein: CSAKGQGFQPQHF; CDR3 DNA: TGCAGTGCTAAGGGACAGGGTTTCCAGCCCCAGCATTTT
J gene: TRBJ2-1; CDR3 length: 15; D gene: NA; clone size: NA; V gene: TRBV14; CDR3 protein: CASSNGGHSFNEQFF; CDR3 DNA: TGTGCCAGCAGTAATGGGGGACACAGTTTCAATGAGCAGTTCTTC
J gene: TRBJ1-6; CDR3 length: 16; D gene: NA; clone size: few; V gene: TRBV7-8; CDR3 protein: CASSLSVGSYNSPLHF; CDR3 DNA: TGTGCCAGCAGCTTAAGCGTTGGCTCCTATAATTCACCCCTCCACTTT
J gene: TRBJ2-1; CDR3 length: 19; D gene: TRBD2; clone size: NA; V gene: TRBV4-2; CDR3 protein: CASSQHRTSGSPEYNEQFF; CDR3 DNA: TGTGCCAGCAGCCAACATCGGACTAGCGGGAGCCCTGAGTACAATGAGCAGTTCTTC
J gene: TRBJ2-7; CDR3 length: 15; D gene: TRBD2; clone size: few; V gene: TRBV7-9; CDR3 protein: CASSPGTSGGYEQYF; CDR3 DNA: TGTGCCAGCAGCCCAGGGACTAGCGGGGGCTACGAGCAGTACTTC
J gene: TRBJ2-7; CDR3 length: 15; D gene: NA; clone size: NA; V gene: TRBV3-1; CDR3 protein: CASSRPVGAVYEQYF; CDR3 DNA: TGTGCCAGCAGCCGACCCGTAGGGGCGGTTTACGAGCAGTACTTC
J gene: TRBJ2-1; CDR3 length: 16; D gene: NA; clone size: NA; V gene: TRBV29-1; CDR3 protein: CSVPPRSFGSYNEQFF; CDR3 DNA: TGCAGCGTTCCCCCCAGGTCTTTTGGTTCCTACAATGAGCAGTTCTTC
J gene: TRBJ1-5; CDR3 length: 14; D gene: TRBD1; clone size: few; V gene: TRBV15; CDR3 protein: CATSQGQGDQPQHF; CDR3 DNA: TGTGCCACCAGCCAGGGACAGGGTGATCAGCCCCAGCATTTT
J gene: TRBJ2-7; CDR3 length: 12; D gene: NA; clone size: NA; V gene: TRBV30; CDR3 protein: CAWNGLSYEQYF; CDR3 DNA: TGTGCCTGGAACGGCTTATCCTACGAGCAGTACTTC
J gene: TRBJ2-7; CDR3 length: 15; D gene: TRBD2; clone size: NA; V gene: TRBV7-9; CDR3 protein: CASSSRLAGRYEQYF; CDR3 DNA: TGTGCCAGCAGCTCAAGACTAGCGGGACGTTACGAGCAGTACTTC
J gene: TRBJ2-3; CDR3 length: 15; D gene: NA; clone size: NA; V gene: TRBV9; CDR3 protein: CASSIGLLQGDTQYF; CDR3 DNA: TGTGCCAGCAGCATCGGACTACTCCAGGGAGATACGCAGTATTTT
J gene: TRBJ2-1; CDR3 length: 13; D gene: TRBD1; clone size: NA; V gene: TRBV3-1; CDR3 protein: CASSVRQGYEQFF; CDR3 DNA: TGTGCCAGCAGCGTCCGACAGGGCTATGAGCAGTTCTTC
J gene: TRBJ1-2; CDR3 length: 11; D gene: NA; clone size: few; V gene: TRBV29-1; CDR3 protein: CSVIQGYGYTF; CDR3 DNA: TGCAGCGTAATACAGGGATATGGCTACACCTTC
J gene: TRBJ2-1; CDR3 length: 15; D gene: TRBD2; clone size: NA; V gene: TRBV20-1; CDR3 protein: CSATIAGVSYNEQFF; CDR3 DNA: TGCAGTGCCACGATAGCGGGAGTTTCCTACAATGAGCAGTTCTTC
J gene: TRBJ2-3; CDR3 length: 13; D gene: NA; clone size: NA; V gene: TRBV2; CDR3 protein: CASNWAGEFTQYF; CDR3 DNA: TGTGCCAGCAATTGGGCAGGGGAATTTACGCAGTATTTT
J gene: TRBJ2-2; CDR3 length: 15; D gene: TRBD1; clone size: NA; V gene: TRBV18; CDR3 protein: CASSRGQGRTGELFF; CDR3 DNA: TGTGCCAGCTCACGGGGACAGGGACGCACCGGGGAGCTGTTTTTT
J gene: TRBJ2-5; CDR3 length: 13; D gene: NA; clone size: NA; V gene: TRBV6-6; CDR3 protein: CASSSKVGGGQYF; CDR3 DNA: TGTGCCAGCAGTAGCAAGGTCGGGGGCGGGCAGTACTTC
J gene: TRBJ2-3; CDR3 length: 20; D gene: NA; clone size: NA; V gene: TRBV29-1; CDR3 protein: CSVDGVGGFSLSTSTDTQYF; CDR3 DNA: TGCAGCGTTGATGGCGTCGGGGGATTTTCCCTCTCGACTAGCACAGATACGCAGTATTTT